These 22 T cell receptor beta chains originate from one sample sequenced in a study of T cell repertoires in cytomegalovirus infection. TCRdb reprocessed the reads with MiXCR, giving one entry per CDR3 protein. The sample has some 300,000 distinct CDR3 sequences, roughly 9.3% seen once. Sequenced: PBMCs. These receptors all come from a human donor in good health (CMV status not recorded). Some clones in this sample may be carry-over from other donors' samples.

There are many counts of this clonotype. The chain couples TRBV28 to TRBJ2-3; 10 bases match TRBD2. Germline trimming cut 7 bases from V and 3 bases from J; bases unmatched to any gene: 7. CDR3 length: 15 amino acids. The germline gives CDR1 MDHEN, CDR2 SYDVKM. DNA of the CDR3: TGTGCCAGCACGTCTAGCGGGGGTGATACAGATACGCAGTATTTT. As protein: CASTSSGGDTDTQYF.

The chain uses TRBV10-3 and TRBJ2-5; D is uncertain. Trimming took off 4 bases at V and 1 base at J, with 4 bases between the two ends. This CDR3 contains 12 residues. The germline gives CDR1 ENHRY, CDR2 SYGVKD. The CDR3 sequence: CAISVGQETQYF. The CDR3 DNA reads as TGTGCCATCAGTGTGGGCCAAGAGACCCAGTACTTC.

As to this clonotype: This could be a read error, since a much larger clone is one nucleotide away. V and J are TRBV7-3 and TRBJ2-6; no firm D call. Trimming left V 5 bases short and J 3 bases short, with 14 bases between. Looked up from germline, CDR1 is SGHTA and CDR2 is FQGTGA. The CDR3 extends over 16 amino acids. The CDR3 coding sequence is TGTGCCAGCAGCCGCGGTTGCCCTTTTGGGGCCAACGTCCTGACTTTC. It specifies CASSRGCPFGANVLTF. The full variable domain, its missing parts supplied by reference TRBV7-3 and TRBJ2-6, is GAGVSQTPSNKVTEKGKYVELRCDPISGHTALYWYRQSLGQGPEFLIYFQGTGAADDSGLPNDRFFAVRPEGSVSTLKIQRTERGDSAVYLCASSRGCPFGANVLTFGAGSRLTVL.

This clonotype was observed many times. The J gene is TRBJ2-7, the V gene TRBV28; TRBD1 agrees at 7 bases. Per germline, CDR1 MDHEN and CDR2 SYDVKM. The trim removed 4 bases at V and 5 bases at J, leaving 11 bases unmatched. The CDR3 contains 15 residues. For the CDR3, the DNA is TGTGCCAGCAGTTCCTTATTGAGGACAGGCCACGAGCAGTACGTC. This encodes CASSSLLRTGHEQYV.

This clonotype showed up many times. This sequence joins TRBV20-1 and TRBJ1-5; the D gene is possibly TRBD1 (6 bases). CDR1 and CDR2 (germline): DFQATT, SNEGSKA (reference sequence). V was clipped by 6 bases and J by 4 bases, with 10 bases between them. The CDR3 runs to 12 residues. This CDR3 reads CSALRGNQPQHF. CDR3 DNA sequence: TGCAGTGCCCTGAGGGGGAATCAGCCCCAGCATTTT.

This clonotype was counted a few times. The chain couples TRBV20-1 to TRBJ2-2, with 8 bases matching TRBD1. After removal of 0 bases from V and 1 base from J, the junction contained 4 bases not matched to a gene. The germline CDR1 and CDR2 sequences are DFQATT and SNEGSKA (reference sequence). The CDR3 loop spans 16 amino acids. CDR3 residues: CSARDGGQVNTGELFF. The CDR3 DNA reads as TGCAGTGCTAGAGATGGGGGACAGGTGAACACCGGGGAGCTGTTTTTT.

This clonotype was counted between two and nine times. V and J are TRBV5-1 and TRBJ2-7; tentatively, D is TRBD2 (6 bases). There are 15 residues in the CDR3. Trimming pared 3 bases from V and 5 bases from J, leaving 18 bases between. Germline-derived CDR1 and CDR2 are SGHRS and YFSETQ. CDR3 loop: CASSSAGQGLDEQYF. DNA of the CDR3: TGCGCCAGCAGCTCGGCGGGGCAGGGTTTGGACGAGCAGTACTTC.

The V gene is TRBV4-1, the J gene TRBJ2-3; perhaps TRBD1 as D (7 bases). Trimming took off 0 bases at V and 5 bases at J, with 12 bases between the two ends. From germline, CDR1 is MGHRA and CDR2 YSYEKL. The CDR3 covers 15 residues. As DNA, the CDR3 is TGCGCCAGCAGCCAAGATTGGCAGGGGGGAGATACGCAGTATTTT. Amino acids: CASSQDWQGGDTQYF.

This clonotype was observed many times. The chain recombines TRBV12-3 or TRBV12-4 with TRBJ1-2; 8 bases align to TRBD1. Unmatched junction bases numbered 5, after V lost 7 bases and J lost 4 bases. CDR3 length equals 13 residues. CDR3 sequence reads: CASTPGQGYGYTF. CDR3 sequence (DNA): TGTGCCAGCACCCCAGGACAGGGCTATGGCTACACCTTC.

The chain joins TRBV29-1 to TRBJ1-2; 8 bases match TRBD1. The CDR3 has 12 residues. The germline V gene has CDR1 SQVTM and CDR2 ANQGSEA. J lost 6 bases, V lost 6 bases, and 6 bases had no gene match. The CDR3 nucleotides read TGCAGCGTCAGGGGGCTTATAGATGGCTACACCTTC. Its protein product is CSVRGLIDGYTF.

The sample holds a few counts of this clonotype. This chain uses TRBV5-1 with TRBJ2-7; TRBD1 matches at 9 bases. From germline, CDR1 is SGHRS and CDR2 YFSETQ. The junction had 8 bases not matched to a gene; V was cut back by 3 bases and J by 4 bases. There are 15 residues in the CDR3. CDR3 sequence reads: CASSSGTGLRYEQYV. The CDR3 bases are TGCGCCAGCAGCTCCGGGACAGGGCTTCGTTACGAGCAGTACGTC.

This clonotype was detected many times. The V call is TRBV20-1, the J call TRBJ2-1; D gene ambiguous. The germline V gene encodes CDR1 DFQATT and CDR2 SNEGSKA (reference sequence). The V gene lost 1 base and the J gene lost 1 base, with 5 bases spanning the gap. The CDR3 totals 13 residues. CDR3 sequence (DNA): TGCAGTGCTAGAGTTTTTTCCTACAATGAGCAGTTCTTC. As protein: CSARVFSYNEQFF.

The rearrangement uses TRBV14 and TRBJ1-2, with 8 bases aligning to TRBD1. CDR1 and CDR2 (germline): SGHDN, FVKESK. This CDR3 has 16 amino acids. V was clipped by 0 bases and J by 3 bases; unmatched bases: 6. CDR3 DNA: TGTGCCAGCAGCCAAGATGGGACAGGTGTACACTATGGCTACACCTTC. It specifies CASSQDGTGVHYGYTF. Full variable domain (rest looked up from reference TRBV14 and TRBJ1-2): EAGVTQFPSHSVIEKGQTVTLRCDPISGHDNLYWYRRVMGKEIKFLLHFVKESKQDESGMPNNRFLAERTGGTYSTLKVQPAELEDSGVYFCASSQDGTGVHYGYTFGSGTRLTVV.

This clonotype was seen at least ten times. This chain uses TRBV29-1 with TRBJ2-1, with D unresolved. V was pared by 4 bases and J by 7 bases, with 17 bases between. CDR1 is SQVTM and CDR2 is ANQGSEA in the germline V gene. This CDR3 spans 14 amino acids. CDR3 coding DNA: TGCAGCGTTGTAAGAGGCCGGTTAGGGAATGAGCAGTTCTTC. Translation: CSVVRGRLGNEQFF.

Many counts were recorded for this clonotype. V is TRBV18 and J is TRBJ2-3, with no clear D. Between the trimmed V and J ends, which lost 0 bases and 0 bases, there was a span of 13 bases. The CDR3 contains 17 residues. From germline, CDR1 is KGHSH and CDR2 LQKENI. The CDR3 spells CASSPPGQAPSTDTQYF. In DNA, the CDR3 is TGTGCCAGCTCACCACCTGGTCAGGCTCCTAGCACAGATACGCAGTATTTT.

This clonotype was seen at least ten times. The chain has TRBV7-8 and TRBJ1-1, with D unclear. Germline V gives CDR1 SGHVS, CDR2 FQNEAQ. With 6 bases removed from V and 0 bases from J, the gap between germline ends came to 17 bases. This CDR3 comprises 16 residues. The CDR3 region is CASRLTGSPMNTEAFF. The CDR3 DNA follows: TGTGCCAGCAGGCTAACTGGGTCTCCCATGAACACTGAAGCTTTCTTT.

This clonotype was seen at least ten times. The CDR3 DNA reads TGTGCCAGCTGGGGACAGGGAGATGAAAAACTGTTTTTT. Its translation is CASWGQGDEKLFF. This sequence joins TRBV27 and TRBJ1-4; 9 nucleotides agree with TRBD1. The CDR3 is 13 residues long. Germline V gives CDR1 MNHEY, CDR2 SMNVEV (reference sequence). The V gene end was trimmed by 8 bases and the J gene end by 6 bases; junction bases not matched to a gene: 4.

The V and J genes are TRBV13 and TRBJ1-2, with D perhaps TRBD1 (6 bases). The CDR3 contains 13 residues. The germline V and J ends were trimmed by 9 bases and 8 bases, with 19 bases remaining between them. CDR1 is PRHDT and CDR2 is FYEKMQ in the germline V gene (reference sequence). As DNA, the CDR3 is TGTGCCAGTACTAGGGGGGACCTTGGAGGCTACACCTTC. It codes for CASTRGDLGGYTF.

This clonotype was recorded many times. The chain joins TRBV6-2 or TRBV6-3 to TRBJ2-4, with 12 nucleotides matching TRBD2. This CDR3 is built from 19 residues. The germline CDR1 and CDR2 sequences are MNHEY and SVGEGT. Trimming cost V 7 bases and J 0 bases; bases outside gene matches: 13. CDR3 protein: CASTKRTSGDPLAKNIQYF. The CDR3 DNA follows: TGTGCCAGCACCAAGCGGACTAGCGGGGATCCCTTAGCCAAAAACATTCAGTACTTC.

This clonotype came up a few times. For the CDR3, the DNA is TGTGCCAGTAGTATTCGGGGGCTGAATTACAATGAGCAGTTCTTC. Its protein is CASSIRGLNYNEQFF. The rearrangement joins TRBV19 to TRBJ2-1; possibly TRBD1 or TRBD2 for D (6 bases each). Trimming took off 3 bases at V and 4 bases at J, with 13 bases between the two ends. The CDR3 runs 15 residues. Germline V gene data show CDR1 as LNHDA and CDR2 as SQIVND (reference sequence).

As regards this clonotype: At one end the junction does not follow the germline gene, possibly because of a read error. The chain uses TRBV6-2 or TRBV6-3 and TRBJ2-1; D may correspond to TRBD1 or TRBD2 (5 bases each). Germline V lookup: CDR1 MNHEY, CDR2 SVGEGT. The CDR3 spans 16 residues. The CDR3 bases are TGTGCCTGCAGCCCCCGTCGGGGCACGGGGTACAATGAGCAGTTCTTC. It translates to CACSPRRGTGYNEQFF.

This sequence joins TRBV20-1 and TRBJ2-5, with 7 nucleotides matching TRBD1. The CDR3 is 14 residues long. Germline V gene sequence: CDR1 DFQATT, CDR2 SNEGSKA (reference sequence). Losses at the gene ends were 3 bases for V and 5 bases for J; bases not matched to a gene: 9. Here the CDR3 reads CSARRTGLRETQYF. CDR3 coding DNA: TGCAGTGCTAGGCGGACAGGTCTGAGGGAGACCCAGTACTTC.